This T cell receptor (beta chain) was profiled in a study of blood T cell repertoires in COVID-19. On the study more broadly: T cells, B-cell-depleted T cells, or PBMCs provided the cDNA or gDNA that served as material.

The CDR3 length is 15 residues. Trimming at V came to 2 bases and at J to 0 bases, leaving 3 bases not matched to a gene. CDR1 and CDR2 (germline): SGHRS, YFSETQ. The authors' processing: Scientists estimated how many nucleated cells there were by amplifying reference gene primers. Sequenced by immunoSEQ multiplex PCR; TCRdb stores in-frame clones only, minus some. That table supplies the V and J calls and clone size; D and trimming were determined from the DNA. The sample has some 90,000 clones; 75% to 90% are singletons. The TCR was taken from a woman of 80 years or more with active COVID-19. This chain connects TRBV5-1 to TRBJ1-2, with 8 positions matching TRBD1. What was sequenced was peripheral blood. CDR3 sequence (DNA): TGCGCCAGCAGCTTAGGACAGGGAGCTAACTATGGCTACACCTTC. Translation gives CASSLGQGANYGYTF.